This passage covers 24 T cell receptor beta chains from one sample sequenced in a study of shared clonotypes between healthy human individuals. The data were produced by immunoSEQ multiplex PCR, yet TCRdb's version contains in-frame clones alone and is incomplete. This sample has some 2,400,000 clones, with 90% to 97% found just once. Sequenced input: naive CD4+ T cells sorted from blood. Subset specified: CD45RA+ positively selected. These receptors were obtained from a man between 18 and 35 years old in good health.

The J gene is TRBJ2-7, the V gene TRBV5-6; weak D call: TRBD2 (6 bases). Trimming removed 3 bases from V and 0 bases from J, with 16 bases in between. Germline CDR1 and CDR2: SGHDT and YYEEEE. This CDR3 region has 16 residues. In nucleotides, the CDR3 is TGTGCCAGCAGCTCCACCGCTAGCGCTAGCTCCTACGAGCAGTACTTC. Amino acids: CASSSTASASSYEQYF. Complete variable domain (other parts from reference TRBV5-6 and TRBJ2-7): DAGVTQSPTHLIKTRGQQVTLRCSPKSGHDTVSWYQQALGQGPQFIFQYYEEEERQRGNFPDRFSGHQFPNYSSELNVNALLLGDSALYLCASSSTASASSYEQYFGPGTRLTVT.

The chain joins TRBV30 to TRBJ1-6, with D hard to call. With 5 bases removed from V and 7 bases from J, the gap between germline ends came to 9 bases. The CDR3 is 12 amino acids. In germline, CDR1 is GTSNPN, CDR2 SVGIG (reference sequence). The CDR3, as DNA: TGTGCCTGGGGACGGGTAAATTCACCCCTCCACTTT. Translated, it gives CAWGRVNSPLHF.

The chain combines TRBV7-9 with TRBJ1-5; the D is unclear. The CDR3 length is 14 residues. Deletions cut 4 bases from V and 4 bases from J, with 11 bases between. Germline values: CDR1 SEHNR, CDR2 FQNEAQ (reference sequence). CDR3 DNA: TGTGCCAGCAGCTCCCTCGACGGGAATCAGCCCCAGCATTTT. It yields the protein CASSSLDGNQPQHF.

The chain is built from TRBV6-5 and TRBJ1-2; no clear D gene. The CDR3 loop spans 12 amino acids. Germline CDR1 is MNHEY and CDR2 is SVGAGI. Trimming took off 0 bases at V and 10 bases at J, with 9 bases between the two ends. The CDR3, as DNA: TGTGCCAGCAGTTACTCCGCAGCGGACTACACCTTC. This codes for CASSYSAADYTF.

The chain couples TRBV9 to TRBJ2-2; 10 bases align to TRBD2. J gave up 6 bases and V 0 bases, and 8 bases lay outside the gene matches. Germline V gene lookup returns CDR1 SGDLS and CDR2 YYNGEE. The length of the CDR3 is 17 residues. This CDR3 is CASSVGSSGGFAGELFF. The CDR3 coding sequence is TGTGCCAGCAGCGTAGGTAGTAGCGGGGGGTTCGCCGGGGAGCTGTTTTTT.

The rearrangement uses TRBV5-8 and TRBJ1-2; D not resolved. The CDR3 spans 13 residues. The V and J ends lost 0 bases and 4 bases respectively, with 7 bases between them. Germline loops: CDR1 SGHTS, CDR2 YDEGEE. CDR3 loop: CASSLGLIYGYTF. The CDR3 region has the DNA TGTGCCAGCAGCTTGGGCCTGATCTATGGCTACACCTTC.

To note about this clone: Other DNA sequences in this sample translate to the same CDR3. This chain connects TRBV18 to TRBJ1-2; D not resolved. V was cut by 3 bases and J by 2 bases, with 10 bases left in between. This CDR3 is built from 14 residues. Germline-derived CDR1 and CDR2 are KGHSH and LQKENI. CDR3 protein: CASSPAGQNYGYTF. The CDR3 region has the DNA TGTGCCAGCTCACCGGCAGGCCAAAACTATGGCTACACCTTC.

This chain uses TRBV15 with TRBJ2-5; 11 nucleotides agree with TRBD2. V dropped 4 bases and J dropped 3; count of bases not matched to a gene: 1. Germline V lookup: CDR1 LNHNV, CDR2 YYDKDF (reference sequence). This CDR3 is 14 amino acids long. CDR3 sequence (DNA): TGTGCCACCAGCAAGGGACTAGCGGAAGAGACCCAGTACTTC. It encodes CATSKGLAEETQYF.

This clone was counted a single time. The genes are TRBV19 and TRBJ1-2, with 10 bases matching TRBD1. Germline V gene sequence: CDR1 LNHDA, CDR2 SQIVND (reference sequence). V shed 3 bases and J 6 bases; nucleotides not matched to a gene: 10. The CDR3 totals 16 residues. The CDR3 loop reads CASSILGTGDGNGYTF. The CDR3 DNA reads TGTGCCAGTAGTATCCTAGGGACAGGGGATGGAAATGGCTACACCTTC.

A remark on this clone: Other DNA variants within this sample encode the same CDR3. The CDR3 DNA follows: TGTGCCAGCAGCCTGACTGGATTCTCCTACGAGCAGTACTTC. It is translated as CASSLTGFSYEQYF. The chain combines TRBV28 with TRBJ2-7; D remains unclear. Deletions cut 6 bases from V and 0 bases from J, with 12 bases between. Looked up from germline, CDR1 is MDHEN and CDR2 is SYDVKM. The CDR3 has 14 residues. Drawing the rest from reference TRBV28 and TRBJ2-7, the complete variable domain is DVKVTQSSRYLVKRTGEKVFLECVQDMDHENMFWYRQDPGLGLRLIYFSYDVKMKEKGDIPEGYSVSREKKERFSLILESASTNQTSMYLCASSLTGFSYEQYFGPGTRLTVT.

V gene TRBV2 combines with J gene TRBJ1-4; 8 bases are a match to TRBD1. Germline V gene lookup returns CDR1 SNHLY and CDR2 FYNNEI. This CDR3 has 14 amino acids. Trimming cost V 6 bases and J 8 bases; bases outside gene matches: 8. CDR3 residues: CASRRTGFSEKLFF. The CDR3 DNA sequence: TGTGCCAGCAGGCGGACAGGGTTTAGCGAAAAACTGTTTTTT. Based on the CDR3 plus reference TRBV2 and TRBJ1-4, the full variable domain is EPEVTQTPSHQVTQMGQEVILRCVPISNHLYFYWYRQILGQKVEFLVSFYNNEISEKSEIFDDQFSVERPDGSNFTLKIRSTKLEDSAMYFCASRRTGFSEKLFFGSGTQLSVL.

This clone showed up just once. CDR3 coding DNA: TGTGCCAGCAGACCTGTCGGGCTAGCGGGCACAGATACGCAGTATTTT. Translated: CASRPVGLAGTDTQYF. The chain carries TRBV7-9 and TRBJ2-3; 7 bases fit TRBD2. J lost 1 base, V lost 6 bases, and 10 bases had no gene match. Looked up from germline, CDR1 is SEHNR and CDR2 is FQNEAQ (reference sequence). There are 16 residues in the CDR3.

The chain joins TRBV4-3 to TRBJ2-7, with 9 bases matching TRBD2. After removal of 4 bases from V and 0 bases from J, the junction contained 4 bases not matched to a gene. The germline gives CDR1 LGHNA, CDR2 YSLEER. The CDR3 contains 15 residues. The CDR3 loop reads CASSPFSGSSYEQYF. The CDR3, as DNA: TGCGCCAGCAGCCCCTTTAGCGGGAGCTCCTACGAGCAGTACTTC.

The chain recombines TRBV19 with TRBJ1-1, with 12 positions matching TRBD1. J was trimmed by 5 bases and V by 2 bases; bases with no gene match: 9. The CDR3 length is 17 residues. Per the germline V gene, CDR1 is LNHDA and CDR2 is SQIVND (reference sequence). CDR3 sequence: CASSILGTGGAGTEAFF. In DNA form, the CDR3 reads TGTGCCAGTAGTATATTGGGGACAGGGGGCGCGGGGACTGAAGCTTTCTTT. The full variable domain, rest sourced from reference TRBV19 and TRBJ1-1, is DGGITQSPKYLFRKEGQNVTLSCEQNLNHDAMYWYRQDPGQGLRLIYYSQIVNDFQKGDIAEGYSVSREKKESFPLTVTSAQKNPTAFYLCASSILGTGGAGTEAFFGQGTRLTVV.

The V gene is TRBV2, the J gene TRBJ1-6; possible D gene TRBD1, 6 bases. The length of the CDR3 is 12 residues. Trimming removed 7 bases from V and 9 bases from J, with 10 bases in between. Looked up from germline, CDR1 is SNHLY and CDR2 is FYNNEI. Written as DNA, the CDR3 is TGTGCCAGCATGGGGGGCATTTCACCCCTCCACTTT. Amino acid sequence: CASMGGISPLHF. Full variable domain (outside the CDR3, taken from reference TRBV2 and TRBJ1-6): EPEVTQTPSHQVTQMGQEVILRCVPISNHLYFYWYRQILGQKVEFLVSFYNNEISEKSEIFDDQFSVERPDGSNFTLKIRSTKLEDSAMYFCASMGGISPLHFGNGTRLTVT.

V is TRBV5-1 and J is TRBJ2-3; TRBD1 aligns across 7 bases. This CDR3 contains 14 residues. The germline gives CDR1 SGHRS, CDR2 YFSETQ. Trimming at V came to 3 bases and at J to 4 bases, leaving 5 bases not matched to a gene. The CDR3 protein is CASSSGTAADTQYF. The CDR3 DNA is TGCGCCAGCAGCTCCGGGACAGCCGCAGATACGCAGTATTTT.

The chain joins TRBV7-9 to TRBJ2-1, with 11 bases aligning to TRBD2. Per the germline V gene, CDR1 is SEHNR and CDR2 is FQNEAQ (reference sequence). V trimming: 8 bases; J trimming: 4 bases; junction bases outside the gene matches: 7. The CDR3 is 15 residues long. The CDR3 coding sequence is TGTGCCAGCTTGGGGGGGACTAGCGGTTACAATGAGCAGTTCTTC. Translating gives CASLGGTSGYNEQFF.

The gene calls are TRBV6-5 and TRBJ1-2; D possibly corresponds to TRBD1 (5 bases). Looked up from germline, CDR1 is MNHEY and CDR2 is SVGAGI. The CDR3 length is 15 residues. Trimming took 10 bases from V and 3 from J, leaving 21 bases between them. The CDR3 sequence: CATKTGGKGDYGYTF. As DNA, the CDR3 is TGTGCCACTAAAACTGGGGGGAAAGGGGACTATGGCTACACCTTC.

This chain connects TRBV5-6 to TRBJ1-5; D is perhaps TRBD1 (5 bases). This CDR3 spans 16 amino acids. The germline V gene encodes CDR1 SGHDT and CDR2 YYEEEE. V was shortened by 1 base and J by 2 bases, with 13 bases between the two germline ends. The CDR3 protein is CASSLTGVDGNQPQHF. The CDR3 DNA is TGTGCCAGCAGCTTGACGGGGGTTGATGGCAATCAGCCCCAGCATTTT.

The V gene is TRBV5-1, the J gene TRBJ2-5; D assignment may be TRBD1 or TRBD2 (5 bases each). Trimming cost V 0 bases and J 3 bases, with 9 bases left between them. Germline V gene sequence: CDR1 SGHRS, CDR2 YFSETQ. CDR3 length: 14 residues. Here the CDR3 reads CASSLGGTEETQYF. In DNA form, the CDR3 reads TGCGCCAGCAGCTTGGGGGGGACGGAAGAGACCCAGTACTTC.

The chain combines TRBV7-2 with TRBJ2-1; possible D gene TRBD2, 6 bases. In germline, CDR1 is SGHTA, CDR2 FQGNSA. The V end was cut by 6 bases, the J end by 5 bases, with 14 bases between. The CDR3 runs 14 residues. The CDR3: CASSLPRGNNEQFF. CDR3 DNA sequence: TGTGCCAGCAGTCTCCCCCGGGGGAACAATGAGCAGTTCTTC. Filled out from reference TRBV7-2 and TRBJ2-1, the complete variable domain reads GAGVSQSPSNKVTEKGKDVELRCDPISGHTALYWYRQSLGQGLEFLIYFQGNSAPDKSGLPSDRFSAERTGGSVSTLTIQRTQQEDSAVYLCASSLPRGNNEQFFGPGTRLTVL.

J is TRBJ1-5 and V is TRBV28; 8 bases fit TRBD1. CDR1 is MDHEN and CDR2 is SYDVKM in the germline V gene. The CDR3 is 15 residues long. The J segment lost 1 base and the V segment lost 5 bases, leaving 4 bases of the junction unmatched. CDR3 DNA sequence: TGTGCCAGCAGTCAGGGGGCGCGAAGCAATCAGCCCCAGCATTTT. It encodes CASSQGARSNQPQHF.

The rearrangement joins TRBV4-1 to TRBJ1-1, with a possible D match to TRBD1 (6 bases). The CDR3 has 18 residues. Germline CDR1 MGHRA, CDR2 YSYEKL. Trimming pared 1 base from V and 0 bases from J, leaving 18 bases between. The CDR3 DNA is TGCGCCAGCAGCCAAGTCCGGGGGGGCGATATAATGAACACTGAAGCTTTCTTT. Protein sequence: CASSQVRGGDIMNTEAFF.

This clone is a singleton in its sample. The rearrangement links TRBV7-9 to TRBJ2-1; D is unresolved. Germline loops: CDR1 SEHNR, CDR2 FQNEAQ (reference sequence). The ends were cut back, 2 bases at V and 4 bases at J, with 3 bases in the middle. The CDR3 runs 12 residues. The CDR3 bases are TGTGCCAGCAGCTTACAATACAATGAGCAGTTCTTC. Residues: CASSLQYNEQFF.